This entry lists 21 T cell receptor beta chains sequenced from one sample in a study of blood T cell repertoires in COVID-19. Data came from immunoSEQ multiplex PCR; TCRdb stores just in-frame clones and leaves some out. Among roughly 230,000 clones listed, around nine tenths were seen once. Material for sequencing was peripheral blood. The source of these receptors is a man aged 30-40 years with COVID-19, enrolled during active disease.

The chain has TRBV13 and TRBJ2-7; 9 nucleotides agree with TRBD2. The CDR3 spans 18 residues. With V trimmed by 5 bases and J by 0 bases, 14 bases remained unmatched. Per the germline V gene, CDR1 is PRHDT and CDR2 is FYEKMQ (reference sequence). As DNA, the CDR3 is TGTGCCAGCAGCCCATATAGACTAGCGGTAAGAAGCTCCTACGAGCAGTACTTC. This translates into CASSPYRLAVRSSYEQYF.

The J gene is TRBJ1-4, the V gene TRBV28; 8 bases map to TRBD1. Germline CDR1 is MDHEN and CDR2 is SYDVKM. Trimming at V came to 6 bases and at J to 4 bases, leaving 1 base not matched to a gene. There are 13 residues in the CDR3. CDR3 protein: CASRQGGNEKLFF. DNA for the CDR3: TGTGCCAGCAGACAGGGGGGTAATGAAAAACTGTTTTTT.

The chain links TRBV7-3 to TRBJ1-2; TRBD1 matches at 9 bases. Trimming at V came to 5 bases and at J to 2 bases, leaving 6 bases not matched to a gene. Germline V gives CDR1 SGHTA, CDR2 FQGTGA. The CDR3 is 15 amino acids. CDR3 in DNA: TGTGCCAGCAGCCCGGGGACAGGGCCCAACTATGGCTACACCTTC. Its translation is CASSPGTGPNYGYTF. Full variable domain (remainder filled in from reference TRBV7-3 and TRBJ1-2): GAGVSQTPSNKVTEKGKYVELRCDPISGHTALYWYRQSLGQGPEFLIYFQGTGAADDSGLPNDRFFAVRPEGSVSTLKIQRTERGDSAVYLCASSPGTGPNYGYTFGSGTRLTVV.

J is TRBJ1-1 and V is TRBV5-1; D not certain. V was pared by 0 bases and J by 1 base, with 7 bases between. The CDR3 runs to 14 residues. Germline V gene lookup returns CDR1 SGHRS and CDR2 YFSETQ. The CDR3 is CASSLATRNTEAFF. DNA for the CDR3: TGCGCCAGCAGCTTGGCCACTAGGAACACTGAAGCTTTCTTT. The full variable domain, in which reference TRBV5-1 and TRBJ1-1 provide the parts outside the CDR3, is KAGVTQTPRYLIKTRGQQVTLSCSPISGHRSVSWYQQTPGQGLQFLFEYFSETQRNKGNFPGRFSGRQFSNSRSEMNVSTLELGDSALYLCASSLATRNTEAFFGQGTRLTVV.

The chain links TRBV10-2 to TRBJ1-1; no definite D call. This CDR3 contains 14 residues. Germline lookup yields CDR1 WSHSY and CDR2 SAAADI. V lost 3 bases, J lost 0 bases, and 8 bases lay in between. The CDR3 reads CASSERSLNTEAFF. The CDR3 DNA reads TGCGCCAGCAGTGAACGCAGTTTGAACACTGAAGCTTTCTTT.

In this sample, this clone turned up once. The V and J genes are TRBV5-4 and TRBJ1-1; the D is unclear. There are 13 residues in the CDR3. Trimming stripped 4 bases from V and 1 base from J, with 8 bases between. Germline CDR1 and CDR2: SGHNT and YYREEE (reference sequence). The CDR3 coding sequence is TGTGCCAGCAGCCTAAGGAGGAACACTGAAGCTTTCTTT. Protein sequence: CASSLRRNTEAFF.

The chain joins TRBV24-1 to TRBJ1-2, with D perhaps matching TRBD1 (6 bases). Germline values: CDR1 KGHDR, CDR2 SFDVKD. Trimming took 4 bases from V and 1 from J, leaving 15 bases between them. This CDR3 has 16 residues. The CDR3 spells CATSELRQDHNYGYTF. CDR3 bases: TGTGCCACCAGTGAACTCCGACAGGACCATAACTATGGCTACACCTTC.

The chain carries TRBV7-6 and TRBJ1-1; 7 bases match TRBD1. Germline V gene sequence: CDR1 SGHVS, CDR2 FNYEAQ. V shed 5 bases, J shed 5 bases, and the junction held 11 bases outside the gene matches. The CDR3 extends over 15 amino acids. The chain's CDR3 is CASSERTGLRTEAFF. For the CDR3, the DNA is TGTGCCAGCAGCGAGCGGACAGGTTTGAGGACTGAAGCTTTCTTT.

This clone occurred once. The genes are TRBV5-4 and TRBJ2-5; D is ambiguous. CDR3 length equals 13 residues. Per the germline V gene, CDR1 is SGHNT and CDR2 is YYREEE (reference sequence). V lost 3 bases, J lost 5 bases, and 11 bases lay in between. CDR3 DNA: TGTGCCAGCAGCTCTACGATGAAGGAGACCCAGTACTTC. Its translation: CASSSTMKETQYF.

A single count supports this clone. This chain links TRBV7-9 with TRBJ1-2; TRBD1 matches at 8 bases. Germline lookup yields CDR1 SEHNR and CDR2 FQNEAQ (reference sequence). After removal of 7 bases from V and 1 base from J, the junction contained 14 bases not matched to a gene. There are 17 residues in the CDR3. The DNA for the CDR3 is TGTGCCAGCACCCCCCCCCACAGGGGGATCGATAACTATGGCTACACCTTC. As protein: CASTPPHRGIDNYGYTF.

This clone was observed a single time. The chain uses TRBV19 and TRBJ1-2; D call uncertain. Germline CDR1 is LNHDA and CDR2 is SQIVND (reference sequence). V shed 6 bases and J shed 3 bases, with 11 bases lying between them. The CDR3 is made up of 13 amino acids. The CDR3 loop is CASSGGYYYGYTF. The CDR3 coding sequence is TGTGCCAGTAGCGGAGGGTACTACTATGGCTACACCTTC.

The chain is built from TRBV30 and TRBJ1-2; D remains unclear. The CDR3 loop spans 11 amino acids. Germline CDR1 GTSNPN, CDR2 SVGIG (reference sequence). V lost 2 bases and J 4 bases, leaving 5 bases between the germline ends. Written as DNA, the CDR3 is TGTGCCTGGAGTATACTCTATGGCTACACCTTC. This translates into CAWSILYGYTF.

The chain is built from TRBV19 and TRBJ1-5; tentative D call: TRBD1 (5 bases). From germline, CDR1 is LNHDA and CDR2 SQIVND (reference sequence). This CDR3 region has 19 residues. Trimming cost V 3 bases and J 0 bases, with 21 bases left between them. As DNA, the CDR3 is TGTGCCAGTAGTATGAGGCAGGGCCTCAGCGATTATAGCAATCAGCCCCAGCATTTT. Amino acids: CASSMRQGLSDYSNQPQHF. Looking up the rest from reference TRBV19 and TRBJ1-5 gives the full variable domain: DGGITQSPKYLFRKEGQNVTLSCEQNLNHDAMYWYRQDPGQGLRLIYYSQIVNDFQKGDIAEGYSVSREKKESFPLTVTSAQKNPTAFYLCASSMRQGLSDYSNQPQHFGDGTRLSIL.

The CDR3 nucleotides are TGTGCCACCAGTGATTTACAGGGGTTTGAGCAGTTCTTC. Protein sequence: CATSDLQGFEQFF. The V call is TRBV24-1, the J call TRBJ2-1, with 7 positions matching TRBD1. In germline, CDR1 is KGHDR, CDR2 SFDVKD. V shed 1 base and J 9 bases; nucleotides not matched to a gene: 2. This CDR3 comprises 13 residues.

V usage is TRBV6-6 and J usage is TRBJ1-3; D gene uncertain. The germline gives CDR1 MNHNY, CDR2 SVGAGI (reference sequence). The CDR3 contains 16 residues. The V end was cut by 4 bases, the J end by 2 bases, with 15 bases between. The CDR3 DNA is TGTGCCAGCAGTTTGCCCCCCGGAGTAACTGGAAACACCATATATTTT. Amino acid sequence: CASSLPPGVTGNTIYF.

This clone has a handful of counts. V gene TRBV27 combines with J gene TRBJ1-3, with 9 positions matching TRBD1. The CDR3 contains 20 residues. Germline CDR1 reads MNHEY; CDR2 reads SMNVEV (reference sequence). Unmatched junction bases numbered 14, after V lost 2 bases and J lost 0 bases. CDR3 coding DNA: TGTGCCAGCAGTTTAGGTCCACCGGGACAGGGACTATCCTCTGGAAACACCATATATTTT. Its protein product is CASSLGPPGQGLSSGNTIYF.

CDR3 DNA: TGTGCCAGCAGCGTAGGACAGGGAGAGACCCAGTACTTC. Amino acid sequence: CASSVGQGETQYF. The chain joins TRBV9 to TRBJ2-5; 7 positions match TRBD1. J was trimmed by 4 bases and V by 0 bases; bases with no gene match: 0. CDR3 length: 13 residues. Germline CDR1 and CDR2: SGDLS and YYNGEE.

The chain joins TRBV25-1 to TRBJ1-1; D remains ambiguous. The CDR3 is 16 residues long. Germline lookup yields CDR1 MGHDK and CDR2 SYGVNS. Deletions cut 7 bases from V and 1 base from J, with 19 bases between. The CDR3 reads CASTRGPLRENTEAFF. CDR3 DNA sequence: TGTGCCAGCACCCGCGGGCCCCTCAGAGAGAACACTGAAGCTTTCTTT.

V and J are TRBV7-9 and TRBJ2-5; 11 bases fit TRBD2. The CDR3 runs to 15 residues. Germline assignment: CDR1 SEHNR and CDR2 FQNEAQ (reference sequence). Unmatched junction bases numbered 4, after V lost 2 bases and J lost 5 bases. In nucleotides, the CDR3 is TGTGCCAGCAGCTTACTAGCGGGGGGATTGGAGACCCAGTACTTC. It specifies CASSLLAGGLETQYF.

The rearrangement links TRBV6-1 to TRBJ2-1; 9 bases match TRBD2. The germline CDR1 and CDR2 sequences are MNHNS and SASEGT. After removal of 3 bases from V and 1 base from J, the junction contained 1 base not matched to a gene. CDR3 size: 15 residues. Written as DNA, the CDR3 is TGTGCCAGCAGTGAGAGCGGGGGGTCCTACAATGAGCAGTTCTTC. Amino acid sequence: CASSESGGSYNEQFF.

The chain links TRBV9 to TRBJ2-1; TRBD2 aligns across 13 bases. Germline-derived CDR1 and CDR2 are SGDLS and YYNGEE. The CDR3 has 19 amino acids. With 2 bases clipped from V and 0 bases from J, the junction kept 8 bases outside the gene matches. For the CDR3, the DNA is TGTGCCAGCAGCGTGTTGGGACTAGCGGGGTTGAGCTCCTACAATGAGCAGTTCTTC. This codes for CASSVLGLAGLSSYNEQFF.